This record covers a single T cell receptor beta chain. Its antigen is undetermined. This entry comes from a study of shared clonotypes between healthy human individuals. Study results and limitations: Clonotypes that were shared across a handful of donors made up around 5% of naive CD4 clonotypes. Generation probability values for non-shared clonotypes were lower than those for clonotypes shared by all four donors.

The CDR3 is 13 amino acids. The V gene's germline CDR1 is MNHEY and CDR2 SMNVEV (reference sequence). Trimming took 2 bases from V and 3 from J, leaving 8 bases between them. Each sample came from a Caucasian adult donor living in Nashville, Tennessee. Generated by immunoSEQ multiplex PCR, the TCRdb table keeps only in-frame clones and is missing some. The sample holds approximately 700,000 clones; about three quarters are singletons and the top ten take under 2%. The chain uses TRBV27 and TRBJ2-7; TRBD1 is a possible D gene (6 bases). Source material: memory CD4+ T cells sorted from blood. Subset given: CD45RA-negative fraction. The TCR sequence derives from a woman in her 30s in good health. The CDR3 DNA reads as TGTGCCAGCAGTTTACTACAGGGCTACGAGCAGTACTTC. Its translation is CASSLLQGYEQYF.